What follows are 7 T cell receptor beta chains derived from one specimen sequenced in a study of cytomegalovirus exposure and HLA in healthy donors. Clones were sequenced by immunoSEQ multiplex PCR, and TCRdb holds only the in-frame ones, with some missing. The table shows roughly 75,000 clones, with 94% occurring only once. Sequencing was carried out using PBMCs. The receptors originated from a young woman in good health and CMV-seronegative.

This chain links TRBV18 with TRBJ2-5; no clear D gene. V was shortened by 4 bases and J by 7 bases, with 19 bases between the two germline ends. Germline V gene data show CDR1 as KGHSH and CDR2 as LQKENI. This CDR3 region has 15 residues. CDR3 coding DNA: TGTGCCAGCTCACAAGAGACAAGTCTATTGGGGACCCAGTACTTC. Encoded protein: CASSQETSLLGTQYF.

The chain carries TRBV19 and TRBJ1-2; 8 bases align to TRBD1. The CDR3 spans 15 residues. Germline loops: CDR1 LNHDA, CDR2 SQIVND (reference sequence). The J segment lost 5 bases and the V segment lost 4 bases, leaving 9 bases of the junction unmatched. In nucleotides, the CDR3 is TGTGCCAGTAGTACCGGACAGGGAGGGTCTTATGGCTACACCTTC. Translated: CASSTGQGGSYGYTF.

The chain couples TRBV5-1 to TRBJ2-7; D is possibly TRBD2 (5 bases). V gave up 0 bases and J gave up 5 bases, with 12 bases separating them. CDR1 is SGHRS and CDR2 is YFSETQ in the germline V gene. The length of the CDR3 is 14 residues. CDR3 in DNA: TGCGCCAGCAGCTTGGGGTCAGGAGGTAACGAGCAGTACTTC. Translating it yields CASSLGSGGNEQYF.

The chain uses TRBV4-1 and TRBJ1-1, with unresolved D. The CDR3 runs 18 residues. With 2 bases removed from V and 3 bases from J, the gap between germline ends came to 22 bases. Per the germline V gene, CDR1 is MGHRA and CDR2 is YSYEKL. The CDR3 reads CASSQNPQPGFGDTEAFF. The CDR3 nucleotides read TGCGCCAGCAGCCAAAACCCCCAGCCGGGTTTCGGGGACACTGAAGCTTTCTTT.

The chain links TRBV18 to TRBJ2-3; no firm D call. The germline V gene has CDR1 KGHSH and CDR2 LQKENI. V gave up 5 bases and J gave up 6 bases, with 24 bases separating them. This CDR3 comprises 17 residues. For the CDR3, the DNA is TGTGCCAGCTCAACCGCAGGTACCAGGTGGTCCAAGGATACGCAGTATTTT. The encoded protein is CASSTAGTRWSKDTQYF. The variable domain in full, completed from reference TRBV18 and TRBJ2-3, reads NAGVMQNPRHLVRRRGQEARLRCSPMKGHSHVYWYRQLPEEGLKFMVYLQKENIIDESGMPKERFSAEFPKEGPSILRIQQVVRGDSAAYFCASSTAGTRWSKDTQYFGPGTRLTVL.

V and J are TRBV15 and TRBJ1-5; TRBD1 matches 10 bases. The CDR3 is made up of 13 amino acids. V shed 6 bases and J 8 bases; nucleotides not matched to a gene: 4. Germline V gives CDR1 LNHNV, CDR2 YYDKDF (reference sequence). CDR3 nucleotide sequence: TGTGCCACCAGTACGGACAGGGGGAAGCCCCAGCATTTT. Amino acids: CATSTDRGKPQHF.

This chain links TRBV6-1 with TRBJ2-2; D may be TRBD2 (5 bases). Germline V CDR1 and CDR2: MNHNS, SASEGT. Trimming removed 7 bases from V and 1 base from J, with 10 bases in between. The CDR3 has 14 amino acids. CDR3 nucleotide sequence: TGTGCCAGCATGGGAGACTTGAACACCGGGGAGCTGTTTTTT. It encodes CASMGDLNTGELFF.